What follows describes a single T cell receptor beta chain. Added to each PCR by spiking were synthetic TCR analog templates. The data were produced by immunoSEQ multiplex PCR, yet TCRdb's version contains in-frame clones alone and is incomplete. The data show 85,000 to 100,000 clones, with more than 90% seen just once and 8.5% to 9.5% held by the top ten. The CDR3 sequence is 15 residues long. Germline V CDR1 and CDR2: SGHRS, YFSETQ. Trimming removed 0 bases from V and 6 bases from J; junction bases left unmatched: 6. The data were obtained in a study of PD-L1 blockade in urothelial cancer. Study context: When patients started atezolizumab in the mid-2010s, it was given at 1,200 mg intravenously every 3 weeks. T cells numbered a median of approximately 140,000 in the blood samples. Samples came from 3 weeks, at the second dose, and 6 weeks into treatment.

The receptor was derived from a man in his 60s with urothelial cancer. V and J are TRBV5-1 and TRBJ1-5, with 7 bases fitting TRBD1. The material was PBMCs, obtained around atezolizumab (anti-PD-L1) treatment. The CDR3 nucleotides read TGCGCCAGCAGCTTGGGAGGGGGCCTAGGTCAGCCCCAGCATTTT. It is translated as CASSLGGGLGQPQHF.